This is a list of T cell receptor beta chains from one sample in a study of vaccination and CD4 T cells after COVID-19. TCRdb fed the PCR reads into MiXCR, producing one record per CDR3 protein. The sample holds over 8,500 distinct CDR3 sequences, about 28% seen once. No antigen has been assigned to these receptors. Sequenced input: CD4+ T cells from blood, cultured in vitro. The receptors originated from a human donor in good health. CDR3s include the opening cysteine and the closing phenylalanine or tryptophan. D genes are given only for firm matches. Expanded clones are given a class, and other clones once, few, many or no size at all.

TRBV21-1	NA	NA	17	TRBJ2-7	TGTGCCAGCAGCAAGAGGAGGCGGGCCCCCTTTTTCTACGAGCAGTACTTC	CASSKRRRAPFFYEQYF
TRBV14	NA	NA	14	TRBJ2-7	TGTGCCAGCAGCCCCTGGGGCACAGGCTACGAGCAGTACTTC	CASSPWGTGYEQYF
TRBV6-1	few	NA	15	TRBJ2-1	TGTGCCAGCACCAGGGACCCAAGCTCCTACAATGAGCAGTTCTTC	CASTRDPSSYNEQFF
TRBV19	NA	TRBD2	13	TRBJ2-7	TGTGCCAGTAGGACTAGCGGGAGCAACGAGCAGTACTTC	CASRTSGSNEQYF
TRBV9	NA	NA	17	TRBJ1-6	TGTGCCAGCAGCGTAGTTCAGGGTCCGACTCGGGCTTCACCCCTCCACTTT	CASSVVQGPTRASPLHF
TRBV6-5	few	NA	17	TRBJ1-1	TGTGCCAGCAGTTACTCGTCGGGCAGGGCGTTGAACACTGAAGCTTTCTTT	CASSYSSGRALNTEAFF
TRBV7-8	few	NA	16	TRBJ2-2	TGTGCCAGCAGCTTACCCCGGGACTGGGTTAAGGGGGAGCTGTTTTTT	CASSLPRDWVKGELFF
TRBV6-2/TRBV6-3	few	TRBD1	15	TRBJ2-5	TGTGCCAGCAGTTCAGGACAGGGGGCCCCGGAGACCCAGTACTTC	CASSSGQGAPETQYF
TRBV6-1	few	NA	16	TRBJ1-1	TGTGCCAGCAGTGAACGTCGTCAGGGCGGTAACACTGAAGCTTTCTTT	CASSERRQGGNTEAFF
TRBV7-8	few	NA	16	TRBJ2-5	TGTGCCACCACCCTCGGAGGCGGGAAGGGTGGGGAGACCCAGTACTTC	CATTLGGGKGGETQYF
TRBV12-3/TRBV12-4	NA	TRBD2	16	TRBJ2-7	TGTGCCAGCAGTTTAATTAGCACTAGCGGGACCTACGAGCAGTACTTC	CASSLISTSGTYEQYF
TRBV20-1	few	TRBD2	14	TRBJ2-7	TGCAGTGCTAGTCGGACTAGCCGCCCCTACGAGCAGTACTTC	CSASRTSRPYEQYF
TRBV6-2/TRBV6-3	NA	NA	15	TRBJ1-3	TGTGCCAGCAGTTACTCACCGGACTCTGGAAACACCATATATTTT	CASSYSPDSGNTIYF
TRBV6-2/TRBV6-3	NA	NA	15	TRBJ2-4	TGTGCCAGCAGCTCCGGGACGATGAGGCGGAACATTCAGTACTTC	CASSSGTMRRNIQYF
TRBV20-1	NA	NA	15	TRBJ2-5	TGCAGTGCTTCCCACGCGGCCCAGGCCCAAGAGACCCAGTACTTC	CSASHAAQAQETQYF
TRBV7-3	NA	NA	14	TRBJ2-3	TGTGCCAGCAGCCCCGGATGGGGTACAGATACGCAGTATTTT	CASSPGWGTDTQYF
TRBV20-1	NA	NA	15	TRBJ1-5	TGCAGTGCTAGAGATAGACAGGACCAACACCAGCCCCAGCATTTT	CSARDRQDQHQPQHF
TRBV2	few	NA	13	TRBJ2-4	TGTGCCAGCAGTGAACTCCGCCTAAACATTCAGTACTTC	CASSELRLNIQYF
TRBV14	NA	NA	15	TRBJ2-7	TGTGCCAGCAGCCAAGGGCAGGGGTACCCCTACGAGCAGTACTTC	CASSQGQGYPYEQYF
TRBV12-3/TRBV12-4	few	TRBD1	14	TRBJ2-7	TGTGCCAGCAGTTTGGGGACAGGGTTATACGAGCAGTACTTC	CASSLGTGLYEQYF
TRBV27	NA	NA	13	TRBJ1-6	TGTGCCAGCAGGTTATCAGGGAGGTCACCCCTCCACTTT	CASRLSGRSPLHF
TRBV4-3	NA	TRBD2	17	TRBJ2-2	TGCGCCAGCAGCCACACCGCCGGGCCTGGGAGGGGCGGGGAGCTGTTTTTT	CASSHTAGPGRGGELFF
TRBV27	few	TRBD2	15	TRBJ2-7	TGTGCCAGCAACTCCCCCGCCGCGGGAGTGGGAGAGCAGTACTTC	CASNSPAAGVGEQYF
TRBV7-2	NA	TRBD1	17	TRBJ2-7	TGTGCCAGCAGCTTCGTGACACGGACAGGATCTCCCTACGAGCAGTACTTC	CASSFVTRTGSPYEQYF
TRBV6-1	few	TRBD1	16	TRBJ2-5	TGTGCCAGCAGTGAAAAGTGGACAGGGGGCCGAGAGACCCAGTACTTC	CASSEKWTGGRETQYF
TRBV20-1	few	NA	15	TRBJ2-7	TGCAGTGCTAGAGATTGGGGGGCCACTGGCTACGAGCAGTACTTC	CSARDWGATGYEQYF
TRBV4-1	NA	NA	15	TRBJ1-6	TGCGCCAGCAGCCAAGATAGGGGATTCGATTCACCCCTCCACTTT	CASSQDRGFDSPLHF
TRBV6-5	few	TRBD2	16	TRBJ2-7	TGTGCCAGCAGTTACTCGGGACTAACGAGCGCCTACGAGCAGTACTTC	CASSYSGLTSAYEQYF
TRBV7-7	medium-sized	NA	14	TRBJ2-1	TGTGCTAGCAGCCCGAGGTTCGATTACAATGAGCAGTTCTTC	CASSPRFDYNEQFF
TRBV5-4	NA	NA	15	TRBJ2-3	TGTGCCAGCACAGGGGGCGGGAGCAGCACAGATACGCAGTATTTT	CASTGGGSSTDTQYF
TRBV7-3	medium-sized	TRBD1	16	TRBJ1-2	TGTGCCAGCAGCTTAGACCCCGGACAGGGGAGGGGTGGCTACACCTTC	CASSLDPGQGRGGYTF